Included here is one TCR beta chain sequence, with context. The data stem from a study of graft-versus-host responses after intestinal transplantation. Repertoires were generated with immunoSEQ multiplex PCR, while TCRdb's copy carries only in-frame clones and drops some. The sample carries a few thousand clones, 29% recorded once. CDR3 length: 18 residues. This sample comprised alloreactive CD4+ T cells from a mixed lymphocyte reaction culture, obtained before transplantation. The subset: CFSE-low proliferating T cells sorted from approximately 6-day pre-transplant mixed lymphocyte reaction (GvH or HvG direction). The gene calls are TRBV1 and TRBJ2-6; no check of the table's D call, TRBD1, against the DNA was made. TRBV1 is flagged as a pseudogene. The source is a human patient who was an organ donor for intestinal transplantation. DNA of the CDR3: TGCACCAGCAGCGCTGGTTGTTTGTGCACAAGTCGGGCCAACGTCCTGACTTTC. This sequence encodes CTSSAGCLCTSRANVLTF.